The source of this T cell receptor beta chain is a study of blood T cell repertoires in COVID-19. At the level of the study: The analysed material was cDNA or gDNA that came from T cells, B-cell-depleted T cells, or PBMCs.

Original handling: Researchers report that nucleated cell counts were estimated from reference gene primer amplification. TCRdb's table, derived via immunoSEQ multiplex PCR, lists solely in-frame clones and lacks some. V, J and clone size were drawn from that table, and D and trimming were deduced from the DNA. The repertoire holds hundreds of thousands of clones, with 85% to 90% as singletons. Participant age was roughly 18 to 90 years, and participants resided in about 25 US areas. A COVID-19 case had been met by exposed participants during the 2 weeks before study entry. This CDR3 is built from 13 residues. Germline V gives CDR1 LNHDA, CDR2 SQIVND (reference sequence). Trimming took 4 bases from V and 6 from J, leaving 12 bases between them.

Sample: PBMCs or T cells enriched from blood (not recorded which). The chain employs TRBV19 and TRBJ1-1; the D is unclear. This TCR was sampled from a man over 45 who had been exposed to COVID-19. This CDR3 is CASSRSGQPEAFF. In DNA, the CDR3 is TGTGCCAGTAGTAGGAGCGGGCAGCCTGAAGCTTTCTTT.